The 23 T cell receptor beta chains given below trace back to one sample, sequenced in a study of radiation and T cells in renal cell carcinoma. Time point of the sample: blood 2 weeks post-SBRT. Stated treatment: 15 Gy SBRT to primary tumor, nephrectomy 4 weeks later. Some clones are missing from TCRdb's copy, which holds only in-frame ones; the method was immunoSEQ multiplex PCR. This table holds more than 75,000 clones, about 86% found once. This material consisted of blood, taken from a patient whose treatment included radiotherapy and nephrectomy. The receptors come from a woman between 50 and 59 years old with renal cell carcinoma.

V and J are TRBV7-2 and TRBJ2-7, with D uncertain. In germline, CDR1 is SGHTA, CDR2 FQGNSA. The CDR3 contains 13 residues. V lost 1 base and J lost 3, with 7 bases in between. The CDR3 sequence is CASSLGIHYEQYF. The DNA for the CDR3 is TGTGCCAGCAGCTTAGGGATTCACTACGAGCAGTACTTC.

V and J are TRBV10-3 and TRBJ2-3, with 8 nucleotides matching TRBD1. The CDR3 contains 16 residues. V trimming: 2 bases; J trimming: 5 bases; junction bases outside the gene matches: 9. CDR1 ENHRY and CDR2 SYGVKD come from the germline V gene. The CDR3 bases are TGTGCCATCAGTGAGGGGGACAGGCATCAGGGAGATACGCAGTATTTT. Its protein is CAISEGDRHQGDTQYF.

The chain carries TRBV30 and TRBJ1-2; D is ambiguous. Germline V gene data show CDR1 as GTSNPN and CDR2 as SVGIG (reference sequence). The CDR3 loop spans 13 amino acids. With 0 bases removed from V and 11 bases from J, the gap between germline ends came to 16 bases. The CDR3: CAWSVGGDVGYTF. Here the CDR3 DNA reads TGTGCCTGGAGTGTAGGAGGAGACGTTGGGTACACCTTC.

This rearrangement joins TRBV9 to TRBJ2-5, with no clear D. The CDR3 length is 14 residues. CDR1 and CDR2 from the germline V gene are SGDLS and YYNGEE. Trimming pared 0 bases from V and 5 bases from J, leaving 11 bases between. The CDR3 nucleotides read TGTGCCAGCAGCGTAGATACGAGACGGGAGACCCAGTACTTC. Encoded protein: CASSVDTRRETQYF.

The table lists this clone with a few counts. The chain uses TRBV5-1 and TRBJ1-2, with 9 bases lining up with TRBD1. Germline V lookup: CDR1 SGHRS, CDR2 YFSETQ. Trimming cost V 4 bases and J 5 bases; bases outside gene matches: 12. The CDR3 runs 16 residues. The CDR3 region has the DNA TGCGCCAGCAGCGACGGAGGGACAGGGAACATTTATGGCTACACCTTC. Translation gives CASSDGGTGNIYGYTF.

The rearrangement uses TRBV5-1 and TRBJ2-6; D is unresolved. The CDR3 has 17 amino acids. Germline CDR1 and CDR2: SGHRS and YFSETQ. Trimming stripped 5 bases from V and 1 base from J, with 16 bases between. CDR3 DNA: TGCGCCAGCAGAAAAGAATCTACTCCATCTGGGGCCAACGTCCTGACTTTC. This sequence encodes CASRKESTPSGANVLTF.

The chain links TRBV30 to TRBJ1-2; no reliable D call. The CDR3 is 14 amino acids. Germline CDR1 reads GTSNPN; CDR2 reads SVGIG (reference sequence). The V gene lost 3 bases and the J gene lost 4 bases, with 15 bases spanning the gap. CDR3 in amino acids: CAWSPGLTFYGYTF. The CDR3 DNA reads as TGTGCCTGGAGCCCCGGCCTGACCTTCTATGGCTACACCTTC.

The rearrangement links TRBV18 to TRBJ1-4; D gene ambiguous. The CDR3 length is 13 residues. CDR1 is KGHSH, CDR2 LQKENI, per germline. Trimming removed 8 bases at V and 5 bases at J, with 12 bases between. The CDR3 sequence is CASRAEFNEKLFF. The CDR3 DNA follows: TGTGCCAGCCGCGCTGAATTCAATGAAAAACTGTTTTTT.

The CDR3 coding sequence is TGTGCCAGCAGCTTAGTTGGGGAAGAGACCCAGTACTTC. Its protein product is CASSLVGEETQYF. The genes are TRBV7-2 and TRBJ2-5; D is undetermined. V was pared by 1 base and J by 3 bases, with 6 bases between. In germline, CDR1 is SGHTA, CDR2 FQGNSA. This CDR3 comprises 13 residues.

This clone was seen once. CDR3 in amino acids: CATSRPGRANEQYF. The CDR3 nucleotides read TGTGCCACCAGCAGACCAGGCAGGGCGAACGAGCAGTACTTC. The V gene is TRBV15, the J gene TRBJ2-7, with a tentative D call TRBD1 (5 bases). V was cut by 2 bases and J by 5 bases, with 13 bases left in between. The V gene's germline CDR1 is LNHNV and CDR2 YYDKDF (reference sequence). The CDR3 is 14 residues long.

The chain couples TRBV6-4 to TRBJ2-3; 7 bases fit TRBD2. V trimming: 3 bases; J trimming: 3 bases; junction bases outside the gene matches: 6. The CDR3 loop spans 15 amino acids. Looked up from germline, CDR1 is MRHNA and CDR2 is SNTAGT. As DNA, the CDR3 is TGTGCCAGCAGTGAGTGGGGGAGGGCTACAGATACGCAGTATTTT. It encodes CASSEWGRATDTQYF.

The chain has TRBV19 and TRBJ2-1; TRBD2 aligns across 15 bases. Germline CDR1 is LNHDA and CDR2 is SQIVND (reference sequence). V dropped 6 bases and J dropped 3; count of bases not matched to a gene: 15. This CDR3 region has 20 residues. CDR3 protein: CASSLGLAGGSPSLYNEQFF. The CDR3 nucleotides are TGTGCCAGTAGCCTGGGACTAGCGGGAGGTAGCCCTAGTCTCTACAATGAGCAGTTCTTC.

The chain uses TRBV29-1 and TRBJ2-1; D is undetermined. V was clipped by 4 bases and J by 5 bases, with 9 bases between them. Germline CDR1 SQVTM, CDR2 ANQGSEA. This CDR3 has 12 amino acids. The DNA for the CDR3 is TGCAGCGTTGGGGCGACACACAATGAGCAGTTCTTC. This codes for CSVGATHNEQFF.

This rearrangement joins TRBV2 to TRBJ2-3; 10 nucleotides align to TRBD2. In germline, CDR1 is SNHLY, CDR2 FYNNEI. The ends lost 5 bases at V and 5 bases at J; junction bases unmatched: 13. The CDR3 contains 17 residues. The CDR3 DNA reads as TGTGCCAGCAGTAAAAGGGGACTAGCGAGGGGGGGAGATACGCAGTATTTT. It yields the protein CASSKRGLARGGDTQYF.

The chain is built from TRBV27 and TRBJ2-7; D might be TRBD2 (6 bases). The germline V gene encodes CDR1 MNHEY and CDR2 SMNVEV (reference sequence). The CDR3 totals 14 residues. V lost 2 bases and J lost 4, with 12 bases in between. The CDR3 is CASSLRAAGYEQYF. Here the CDR3 DNA reads TGTGCCAGCAGTTTAAGGGCTGCGGGATACGAGCAGTACTTC.

V gene TRBV5-6 combines with J gene TRBJ2-3; D possibly corresponds to TRBD2 (6 bases). CDR1 and CDR2 from the germline V gene are SGHDT and YYEEEE. CDR3 length: 14 residues. V shed 5 bases and J shed 5 bases, with 15 bases lying between them. The CDR3 bases are TGTGCCAGCAGGATACTTACCGGGGGAGATACGCAGTATTTT. This encodes CASRILTGGDTQYF.

The chain links TRBV30 to TRBJ1-5, with D uncertain. The V end was cut by 3 bases, the J end by 0 bases, with 12 bases between. Germline V gene lookup returns CDR1 GTSNPN and CDR2 SVGIG (reference sequence). CDR3 size: 15 residues. CDR3 residues: CAWSLGLGSNQPQHF. CDR3 nucleotides: TGTGCCTGGAGCCTCGGGTTGGGTAGCAATCAGCCCCAGCATTTT.

The rearrangement uses TRBV5-1 and TRBJ2-7; D ambiguous. This CDR3 region has 12 residues. V lost 2 bases, J lost 0 bases, and 3 bases lay in between. Looked up from germline, CDR1 is SGHRS and CDR2 is YFSETQ. CDR3 in amino acids: CASSLSSYEQYF. CDR3 nucleotide sequence: TGCGCCAGCAGCTTAAGCTCCTACGAGCAGTACTTC.

This chain links TRBV18 with TRBJ2-3, with D uncertain. Germline V lookup: CDR1 KGHSH, CDR2 LQKENI. The CDR3 extends over 14 amino acids. With 5 bases removed from V and 4 bases from J, the gap between germline ends came to 13 bases. The DNA for the CDR3 is TGTGCCAGCTCAACATCGCCCCCCCCAGATACGCAGTATTTT. It translates to CASSTSPPPDTQYF. Supplemented by reference TRBV18 and TRBJ2-3, the full variable domain reads NAGVMQNPRHLVRRRGQEARLRCSPMKGHSHVYWYRQLPEEGLKFMVYLQKENIIDESGMPKERFSAEFPKEGPSILRIQQVVRGDSAAYFCASSTSPPPDTQYFGPGTRLTVL.

J is TRBJ1-4 and V is TRBV2, with 9 bases aligning to TRBD1. V was clipped by 6 bases and J by 7 bases; unmatched bases: 9. The CDR3 consists of 15 residues. Germline V CDR1 and CDR2: SNHLY, FYNNEI. The CDR3 nucleotides read TGTGCCAGCAGCGAACTAGGACAGGGGAGTGAAAAACTGTTTTTT. Amino acid sequence: CASSELGQGSEKLFF. Combining the CDR3 with reference TRBV2 and TRBJ1-4 gives the whole variable domain EPEVTQTPSHQVTQMGQEVILRCVPISNHLYFYWYRQILGQKVEFLVSFYNNEISEKSEIFDDQFSVERPDGSNFTLKIRSTKLEDSAMYFCASSELGQGSEKLFFGSGTQLSVL.

The CDR3 DNA reads as TGTGCCAGCAGATCGATGACAGGGGGGAAGAAGACCCAGTACTTC. Translating it yields CASRSMTGGKKTQYF. The chain recombines TRBV7-9 with TRBJ2-5; 9 bases align to TRBD1. This CDR3 contains 15 residues. J lost 6 bases, V lost 6 bases, and 11 bases had no gene match. From germline, CDR1 is SEHNR and CDR2 FQNEAQ (reference sequence).

The chain joins TRBV6-1 to TRBJ2-7; a possible D gene is TRBD2 (6 bases). The germline V and J ends were trimmed by 6 bases and 1 base, with 16 bases remaining between them. The CDR3 has 15 amino acids. Per the germline V gene, CDR1 is MNHNS and CDR2 is SASEGT. The CDR3 DNA reads TGTGCCAGCAGCTATAGCGGATCTTATTCCTACGAGCAGTACTTC. Amino acid sequence: CASSYSGSYSYEQYF.

The V and J genes are TRBV2 and TRBJ2-7; maybe TRBD2 (6 bases). The germline V gene has CDR1 SNHLY and CDR2 FYNNEI. With 5 bases removed from V and 0 bases from J, the gap between germline ends came to 14 bases. The CDR3 length is 15 residues. The CDR3 sequence: CASSRTRGPSYEQYF. The CDR3 nucleotides read TGTGCCAGCAGTCGAACGCGGGGCCCCTCCTACGAGCAGTACTTC.